This T cell receptor (beta chain) was observed in a study of regulatory T cells in long-lasting Graves disease. Study overall: Graves' patients, diagnosed recently, had received antithyroid drugs under 3 months.

Findings of the study overall: TRBV28, TRBJ1-2 and TRBJ2-5 were segments that persistent disease favored.

Construction of TCR beta libraries relied on iRepertoire HTBI primers and on Arm-PCR targeting CDR3 regions. TCRdb used MiXCR to reprocess the multiplex PCR reads, holding one entry per CDR3 protein. The sample records hundreds of thousands of distinct CDR3 sequences, more than 15% being singletons. Germline loops: CDR1 KGHSH, CDR2 LQKENI. With V trimmed by 6 bases and J by 7 bases, 9 bases remained unmatched. The CDR3 has 13 residues. Time point described: newly diagnosed GD, antithyroid drugs for less than 3 months. Preparation of the TCR library used RNA extracted from PBMCs. This clonotype was seen ten or more times. The antigen remains unidentified. This same sample was also taken into another study, of T cells in Graves' hyperthyroidism and ophthalmopathy. That paper states: The study enrolled patients aged 18 to 65 with newly diagnosed hyperthyroidism of under 2 months' duration. Researchers barred patients who had uncontrolled infection, other autoimmune disease, pregnancy or lactation.

This clonotype was obtained from a man younger than 35 with Graves disease. V gene TRBV18 combines with J gene TRBJ2-7, with TRBD2 identical over 7 bases. The sample was peripheral blood mononuclear cells (PBMCs), taken at new diagnosis, from a patient treated with antithyroid drugs. Here the CDR3 reads CASSGGPPKEQYF. The CDR3 DNA sequence: TGTGCCAGCTCGGGAGGGCCCCCCAAGGAGCAGTACTTC.